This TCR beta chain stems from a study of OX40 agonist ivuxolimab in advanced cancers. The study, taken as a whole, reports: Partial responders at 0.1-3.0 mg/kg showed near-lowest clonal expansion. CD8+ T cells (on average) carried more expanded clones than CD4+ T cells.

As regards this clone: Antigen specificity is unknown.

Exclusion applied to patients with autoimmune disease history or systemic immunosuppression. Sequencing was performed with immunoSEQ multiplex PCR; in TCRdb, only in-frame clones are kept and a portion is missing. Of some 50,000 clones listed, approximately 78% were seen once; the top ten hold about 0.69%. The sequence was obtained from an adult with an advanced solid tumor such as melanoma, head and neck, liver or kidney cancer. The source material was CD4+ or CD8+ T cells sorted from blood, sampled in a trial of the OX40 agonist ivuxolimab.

CDR3 DNA sequence: TGTGCCAGCAGTCCGGAGATGAACACTGAAGCTTTCTTT. This codes for CASSPEMNTEAFF. V gene TRBV11-2 combines with J gene TRBJ1-1, with D hard to call. Germline V gives CDR1 SGHAT, CDR2 FQNNGV. Trimming removed 6 bases from V and 0 bases from J, with 8 bases in between. This CDR3 is 13 amino acids long.